This is a list of T cell receptor beta chains from one sample in a study of identical twins. TCRdb redid the calling of the 5' RACE reads with MiXCR, one entry per CDR3 protein. The sample carries hundreds of thousands of distinct CDR3 sequences, over 9% recorded once. The sample also formed part of further work on yellow fever vaccine responses in identical twins.

The sequencing sample was made of PBMCs. These TCRs come from a woman younger than 30 in good health. Both conserved end residues are part of each CDR3. A D gene is named only where the DNA matches it firmly. A clone size is listed for some rows: how often the clone was seen (once, few, many), or a class if it is expanded.

>.|TRBJ2-7|.|TRBV5-1
TGCGCCAGCAGCGGACAGATTCCCTACGAGCAGTACTTC
CASSGQIPYEQYF
>few|TRBJ2-5|TRBD1|TRBV20-1
TGCAGTGCCCAGGGGGCAGGAAGAGAGACCCAGTACTTC
CSAQGAGRETQYF
>few|TRBJ1-5|.|TRBV12-3/TRBV12-4
TGTGCCAGCAGTTCAGCGCCAGGCCGGCCCCAGCATTTT
CASSSAPGRPQHF
>few|TRBJ2-2|.|TRBV5-1
TGCGCCAGCAGTCCCCGCTCCAGGGAGACTAACACCGGGGAGCTGTTTTTT
CASSPRSRETNTGELFF
>many|TRBJ2-5|.|TRBV12-3/TRBV12-4
TGTGCCAGCAGCTCTATCCCGGGAGATCAAGAGACCCAGTACTTC
CASSSIPGDQETQYF
>few|TRBJ2-4|.|TRBV5-6
TGTGCCAGCAGCAAGGATAAGGCAGTGCCCAAAAACATTCAGTACTTC
CASSKDKAVPKNIQYF
>few|TRBJ2-3|.|TRBV14
TGTGCCAGCAGCCAATTTTATACTACCACAGATACGCAGTATTTT
CASSQFYTTTDTQYF
>.|TRBJ1-2|.|TRBV4-1
TGCGCCAGCAGCCTGCAGACCGGGGATTCTGGCTACACCTTC
CASSLQTGDSGYTF
>.|TRBJ2-5|TRBD2|TRBV3-1
TGTGCCAGCAGCCAATATGGCGGGGGGGTAGAGACCCAGTACTTC
CASSQYGGGVETQYF
>.|TRBJ1-6|.|TRBV10-2
TGCGCCAGCAAGGAAGTGGGTAATTCACCCCTCCACTTT
CASKEVGNSPLHF
>many|TRBJ1-4|.|TRBV10-3
TGTGCCATCAGTGATAGAAATGAAAAACTGTTTTTT
CAISDRNEKLFF
>once|TRBJ1-1|TRBD1|TRBV12-3/TRBV12-4
TGTGCCAGCACCCCGAGGACAGGTGAAGCTTTCTTT
CASTPRTGEAFF
>few|TRBJ2-2|.|TRBV6-1
TGTGCCAGCAGGCGAGGTAGCGAACAGAAAAACACCGGGGAGCTGTTTTTT
CASRRGSEQKNTGELFF
>.|TRBJ1-6|TRBD1|TRBV14
TGTGCCAGCAGGACGACAGGGTCTTATAATTCACCCCTCCACTTT
CASRTTGSYNSPLHF
>many|TRBJ2-7|TRBD2|TRBV20-1
TGCAGTGCTAGAGATGGGGCTAGCGGGAGTTACGAGCAGTACTTC
CSARDGASGSYEQYF
>many|TRBJ2-3|.|TRBV7-8
TGTGCCAGCAGCTTTTCCGGTAGAACAGATACGCAGTATTTT
CASSFSGRTDTQYF
>few|TRBJ2-3|.|TRBV20-1
TGCAGTGCAAAAAAGGGCGTCGGGGGCACAGATACGCAGTATTTT
CSAKKGVGGTDTQYF
>.|TRBJ1-1|.|TRBV9
TGTGCCAGCAGCGTAGAAGACAGGACCAACACTGAAGCTTTCTTT
CASSVEDRTNTEAFF
>few|TRBJ2-7|.|TRBV9
TGTGCCAGCAGCGTAGCTGGGGGAATGGCCTACGAGCAGTACTTC
CASSVAGGMAYEQYF
>.|TRBJ2-3|TRBD2|TRBV24-1
TGTGCCACCAGTGATTTGGCTCTAGCGGGGGGTGCAGATACGCAGTATTTT
CATSDLALAGGADTQYF
>.|TRBJ2-3|TRBD2|TRBV19
TGTGCCAGTAGTATTGTTACTAGCGGGGGTGATACGCAGTATTTT
CASSIVTSGGDTQYF
>.|TRBJ2-7|TRBD2|TRBV5-4
TGTGCCAGCAGCTTGCGGCGGGAGATAGTCTACGAGCAGTACTTC
CASSLRREIVYEQYF
>.|TRBJ2-3|TRBD2|TRBV29-1
TGCAGCATTAGCGGGAATTTCACAGATACGCAGTATTTT
CSISGNFTDTQYF
>few|TRBJ2-1|TRBD2|TRBV2
TGTGCCAGCAATCCTTCTAGCGGGGGGCCCAGCTCCTACAATGAGCAGTTCTTC
CASNPSSGGPSSYNEQFF
>few|TRBJ2-7|TRBD2|TRBV5-1
TGCGCCAGCAGCTTTTCCCCAGCGGGAAGCTCCTACGAGCAGTACTTC
CASSFSPAGSSYEQYF
>.|TRBJ1-5|TRBD1|TRBV6-1
TGTGCCAGCAGCCCGGGACAGGGAACGGGTCAGCCCCAGCATTTT
CASSPGQGTGQPQHF
>few|TRBJ2-7|TRBD1|TRBV12-3/TRBV12-4
TGTGCCAGCAGTTCGGACAGGGGAGAAGAATACGAGCAGTACTTC
CASSSDRGEEYEQYF
>few|TRBJ2-1|.|TRBV27
TGTGCCAGCAGTTTAAACGGGAGAGGTAGGGACAATGAGCAGTTCTTC
CASSLNGRGRDNEQFF
>few|TRBJ2-3|TRBD2|TRBV20-1
TGCAGTGCTGAGCAGACAGGACTAGCGGGAGTAGATACGCAGTATTTT
CSAEQTGLAGVDTQYF
>few|TRBJ2-3|TRBD2|TRBV11-2
TGTGCCAGCAGCTTACGTTCCCGGGGGGCTAGCGGGACAGATACGCAGTATTTT
CASSLRSRGASGTDTQYF
>.|TRBJ2-3|TRBD1|TRBV5-1
TGCGCCAGCAGTAACAGGGGAGCCGCAGATACGCAGTATTTT
CASSNRGAADTQYF
>few|TRBJ2-1|.|TRBV7-2
TGTGCCAGCAGCTCAACCGTATACAATGAGCAGTTCTTC
CASSSTVYNEQFF
>many|TRBJ2-7|TRBD1|TRBV9
TGTGCCAGCAGCATTCAGGACAGGGAAGTTGGCGAGCAGTACTTC
CASSIQDREVGEQYF
>few|TRBJ1-2|.|TRBV20-1
TGCAGTGCTAGGGTCCTAGGGTCTTCAGCTAACTATGGCTACACCTTC
CSARVLGSSANYGYTF